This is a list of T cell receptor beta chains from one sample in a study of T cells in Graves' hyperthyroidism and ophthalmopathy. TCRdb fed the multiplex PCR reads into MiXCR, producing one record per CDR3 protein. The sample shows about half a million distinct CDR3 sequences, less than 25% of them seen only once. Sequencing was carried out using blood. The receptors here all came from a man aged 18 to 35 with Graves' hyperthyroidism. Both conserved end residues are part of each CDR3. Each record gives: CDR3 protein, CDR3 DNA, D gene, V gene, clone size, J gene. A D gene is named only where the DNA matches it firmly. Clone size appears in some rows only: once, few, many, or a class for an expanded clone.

CDR3aa: CASSLLQAAVEQYF
CDR3nt: TGTGCCAGCAGTTTATTACAGGCTGCGGTGGAGCAGTACTTC
d_gene: -
v_gene: TRBV28
abundance: once
j_gene: TRBJ2-7

CDR3aa: CAWSSALETQYF
CDR3nt: TGTGCCTGGAGTTCGGCGTTAGAGACCCAGTACTTC
d_gene: -
v_gene: TRBV30
abundance: many
j_gene: TRBJ2-5

CDR3aa: CASSATVNYGYTF
CDR3nt: TGTGCCAGCAGTGCGACAGTTAACTATGGCTACACCTTC
d_gene: -
v_gene: TRBV27
abundance: many
j_gene: TRBJ1-2

CDR3aa: CAISDGALSSYEQYF
CDR3nt: TGTGCCATCAGTGATGGGGCGCTTTCCTCCTACGAGCAGTACTTC
d_gene: -
v_gene: TRBV10-3
abundance: -
j_gene: TRBJ2-7

CDR3aa: CSARDGAGSVNTEAFF
CDR3nt: TGCAGTGCTAGAGATGGGGCCGGGTCCGTGAACACTGAAGCTTTCTTT
d_gene: -
v_gene: TRBV20-1
abundance: many
j_gene: TRBJ1-1

CDR3aa: CASSPTSGVMETQYF
CDR3nt: TGTGCCAGCAGTCCGACTAGCGGGGTGATGGAGACCCAGTACTTC
d_gene: TRBD2
v_gene: TRBV2
abundance: many
j_gene: TRBJ2-5

CDR3aa: CASSVSSFQEVVISGYTF
CDR3nt: TGTGCCAGTTCGGTCAGCAGTTTCCAGGAGGTCGTTATAAGTGGCTACACCTTC
d_gene: -
v_gene: TRBV12-3/TRBV12-4
abundance: many
j_gene: TRBJ1-2

CDR3aa: CASWSTGTGGEQYF
CDR3nt: TGTGCCAGCTGGTCGACAGGGACGGGGGGGGAGCAGTACTTC
d_gene: -
v_gene: TRBV28
abundance: many
j_gene: TRBJ2-7

CDR3aa: CASLRPGGYEQYF
CDR3nt: TGTGCCAGCCTGAGACCGGGGGGCTACGAGCAGTACTTC
d_gene: TRBD2
v_gene: TRBV28
abundance: many
j_gene: TRBJ2-7

CDR3aa: CASRIFGQGITEAFF
CDR3nt: TGTGCCAGCAGAATTTTCGGACAGGGAATCACTGAAGCTTTCTTT
d_gene: TRBD1
v_gene: TRBV7-8
abundance: once
j_gene: TRBJ1-1

CDR3aa: CASRQATVGTEAFF
CDR3nt: TGTGCCAGCAGGCAGGCTACCGTTGGGACTGAAGCTTTCTTT
d_gene: -
v_gene: TRBV28
abundance: many
j_gene: TRBJ1-1

CDR3aa: CASSLEGYGYTF
CDR3nt: TGTGCCAGCAGCTTAGAAGGCTATGGCTACACCTTC
d_gene: -
v_gene: TRBV5-1
abundance: many
j_gene: TRBJ1-2

CDR3aa: CASSKPRMTGGTGIFF
CDR3nt: TGTGCCAGCAGCAAACCACGTATGACGGGGGGTACCGGGATCTTTTTT
d_gene: TRBD2
v_gene: TRBV7-8
abundance: few
j_gene: TRBJ2-2

CDR3aa: CASSLQYTGELCF
CDR3nt: TGTGCCAGCAGTTTACAGTACACCGGGGAGCTGTGTTTT
d_gene: -
v_gene: TRBV27
abundance: once
j_gene: TRBJ2-2

CDR3aa: CASTQDSRVEAFF
CDR3nt: TGTGCCAGCACCCAGGACAGCCGGGTTGAAGCTTTCTTT
d_gene: -
v_gene: TRBV2
abundance: many
j_gene: TRBJ1-1

CDR3aa: CASSSQPGTEAFF
CDR3nt: TGTGCCAGCAGCTCACAGCCGGGCACTGAAGCTTTCTTT
d_gene: -
v_gene: TRBV7-9
abundance: many
j_gene: TRBJ1-1

CDR3aa: CASSPLRQANGHEQYF
CDR3nt: TGTGCCAGCTCACCTCTTAGGCAGGCAAACGGGCACGAGCAGTACTTC
d_gene: -
v_gene: TRBV28
abundance: -
j_gene: TRBJ2-7

CDR3aa: CASSEQADWGSGYTF
CDR3nt: TGTGCCAGCAGTGAACAGGCGGATTGGGGGTCTGGCTACACCTTC
d_gene: -
v_gene: TRBV2
abundance: many
j_gene: TRBJ1-2

CDR3aa: CASSASGGAGTGELFF
CDR3nt: TGTGCCAGCAGCGCTAGCGGGGGGGCCGGCACCGGGGAGCTGTTTTTT
d_gene: TRBD2
v_gene: TRBV7-2
abundance: many
j_gene: TRBJ2-2

CDR3aa: CASNPNRGGYEQYF
CDR3nt: TGTGCCAGCAACCCCAACAGGGGGGGATACGAGCAGTACTTC
d_gene: -
v_gene: TRBV6-1
abundance: many
j_gene: TRBJ2-7

CDR3aa: CASREGAYTEAFF
CDR3nt: TGTGCCAGTAGAGAGGGGGCGTACACTGAAGCTTTCTTT
d_gene: TRBD1
v_gene: TRBV19
abundance: many
j_gene: TRBJ1-1

CDR3aa: CASSSGLAGYTGELFF
CDR3nt: TGCGCCAGCAGCTCCGGACTAGCGGGGTACACCGGGGAGCTGTTTTTT
d_gene: TRBD2
v_gene: TRBV5-1
abundance: few
j_gene: TRBJ2-2

CDR3aa: CSARFSQGPDPTYEQYF
CDR3nt: TGCAGTGCTAGGTTCTCACAGGGGCCCGACCCCACCTACGAGCAGTACTTC
d_gene: TRBD1
v_gene: TRBV20-1
abundance: many
j_gene: TRBJ2-7

CDR3aa: CASSLDGELVF
CDR3nt: TGTGCCAGCAGCTTAGATGGGGAGCTGGTTTTT
d_gene: -
v_gene: TRBV7-8
abundance: -
j_gene: TRBJ2-2

CDR3aa: CASSFFAETQYF
CDR3nt: TGTGCCAGCAGTTTCTTCGCAGAGACCCAGTACTTC
d_gene: -
v_gene: TRBV28
abundance: many
j_gene: TRBJ2-5

CDR3aa: CASSSDRDRDQPQHF
CDR3nt: TGTGCCAGCAGCTCGGATCGGGACAGGGACCAGCCCCAGCATTTT
d_gene: TRBD1
v_gene: TRBV5-4
abundance: few
j_gene: TRBJ1-5